This TCR beta chain emerged from a study of T cell changes during pregnancy in multiple sclerosis (dated by TCRdb to between 2019 and 2020). A note on the overall study: Changes in the T cell repertoire over the course of pregnancy were examined in this study in women with multiple sclerosis.

Regarding this clone: This receptor's antigen is unknown. No much larger clonotype is one base removed from it; base qualities were not supplied.

V ends up 1 base short and J 0 bases short, with an unmatched junction base count of 3. Reading from cysteine to phenylalanine, the CDR3 counts 15 amino acids. This entry keeps only the CDR3 DNA: 45 bases, framed from base 1. CDR1 and CDR2 are drawn from the germline V gene: LGHNA, YNFKEQ. The library relied on the immunoSEQ multiplex PCR assay. Held by TCRdb, this immuneACCESS table contains in-frame sequences only and omits some clones. Under half of the omission traces to an unresolved V gene where checked; the cause of the rest is unknown. Counted in this sample were tens of thousands of clones; under 95% of them appeared once. The ten largest clonotypes hold roughly 0.91% of the sample.

This clonotype was sampled from a female donor with multiple sclerosis, enrolled in a pregnancy study. The material was peripheral blood, obtained before pregnancy. The V gene is TRBV4-2 and the J gene is TRBJ2-7; 7 nucleotides in the junction match TRBD1. The sequenced DNA: TGTGCCAGCAGCCAAGGGGCAGGGGGCTCCTACGAGCAGTACTTC. Translated, it gives CASSQGAGGSYEQYF.